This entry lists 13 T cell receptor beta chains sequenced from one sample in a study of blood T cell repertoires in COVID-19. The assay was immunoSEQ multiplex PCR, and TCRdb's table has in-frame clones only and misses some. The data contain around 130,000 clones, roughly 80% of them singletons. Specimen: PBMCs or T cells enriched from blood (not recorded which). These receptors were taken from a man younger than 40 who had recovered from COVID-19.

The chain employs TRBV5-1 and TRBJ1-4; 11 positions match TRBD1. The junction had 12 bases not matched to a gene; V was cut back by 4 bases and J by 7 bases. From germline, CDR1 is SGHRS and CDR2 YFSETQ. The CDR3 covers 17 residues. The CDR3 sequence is CASSTRTGGPVGEKLFF. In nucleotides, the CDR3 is TGCGCCAGCAGCACTCGGACAGGGGGCCCGGTAGGTGAAAAACTGTTTTTT.

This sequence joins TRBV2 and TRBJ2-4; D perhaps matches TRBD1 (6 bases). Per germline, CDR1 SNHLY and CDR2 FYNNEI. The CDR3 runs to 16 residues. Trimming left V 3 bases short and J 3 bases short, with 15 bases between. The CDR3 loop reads CASSEGQGMGKNIQYF. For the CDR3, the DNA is TGTGCCAGCAGTGAGGGGCAGGGGATGGGCAAAAACATTCAGTACTTC. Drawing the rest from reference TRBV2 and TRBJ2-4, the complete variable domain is EPEVTQTPSHQVTQMGQEVILRCVPISNHLYFYWYRQILGQKVEFLVSFYNNEISEKSEIFDDQFSVERPDGSNFTLKIRSTKLEDSAMYFCASSEGQGMGKNIQYFGAGTRLSVL.

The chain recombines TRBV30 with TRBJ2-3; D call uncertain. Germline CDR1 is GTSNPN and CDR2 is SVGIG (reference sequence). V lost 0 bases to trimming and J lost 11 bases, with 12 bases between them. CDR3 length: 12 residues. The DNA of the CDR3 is TGTGCCTGGAGTGTGGCCGCGGTTGAGCAGTATTTT. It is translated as CAWSVAAVEQYF.

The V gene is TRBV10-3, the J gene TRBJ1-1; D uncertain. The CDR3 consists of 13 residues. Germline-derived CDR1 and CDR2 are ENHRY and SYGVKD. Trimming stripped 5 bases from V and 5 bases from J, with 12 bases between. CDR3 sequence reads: CAISPAADTEAFF. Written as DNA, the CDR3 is TGTGCCATCAGTCCGGCGGCAGATACTGAAGCTTTCTTT.

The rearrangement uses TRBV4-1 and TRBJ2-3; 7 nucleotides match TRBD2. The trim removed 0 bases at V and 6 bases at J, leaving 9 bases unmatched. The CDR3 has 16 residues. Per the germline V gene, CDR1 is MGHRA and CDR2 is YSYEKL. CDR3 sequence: CASSQDGAAGRDTQYF. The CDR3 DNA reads TGCGCCAGCAGCCAAGATGGTGCAGCGGGGCGGGATACGCAGTATTTT.

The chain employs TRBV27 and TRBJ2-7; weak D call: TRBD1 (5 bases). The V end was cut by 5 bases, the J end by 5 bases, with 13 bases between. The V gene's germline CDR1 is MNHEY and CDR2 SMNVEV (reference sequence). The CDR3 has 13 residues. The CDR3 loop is CASSMTDFHEQYF. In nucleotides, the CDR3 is TGTGCCAGCAGTATGACAGATTTCCACGAGCAGTACTTC.

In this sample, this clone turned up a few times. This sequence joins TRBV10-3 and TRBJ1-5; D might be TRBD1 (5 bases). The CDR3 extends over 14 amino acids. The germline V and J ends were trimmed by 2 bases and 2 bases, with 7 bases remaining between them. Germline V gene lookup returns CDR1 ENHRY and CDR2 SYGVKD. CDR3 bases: TGTGCCATCAGTGAGCTACAGGGCAATCAGCCCCAGCATTTT. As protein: CAISELQGNQPQHF.

The DNA of the CDR3 is TGTGCCAGCAGCTTCGCGTCAGGGGGCGGCTATGGCTACACCTTC. It is translated as CASSFASGGGYGYTF. V and J are TRBV5-6 and TRBJ1-2; TRBD1 matches at 8 bases. Losses at the gene ends were 2 bases for V and 4 bases for J; bases not matched to a gene: 7. The CDR3 spans 15 residues. Germline V gives CDR1 SGHDT, CDR2 YYEEEE.

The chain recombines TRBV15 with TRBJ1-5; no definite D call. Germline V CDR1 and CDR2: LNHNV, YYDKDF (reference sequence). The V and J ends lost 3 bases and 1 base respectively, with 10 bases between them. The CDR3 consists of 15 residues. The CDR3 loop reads CATSSSGMSNQPQHF. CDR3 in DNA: TGTGCCACCAGCAGCTCCGGGATGAGCAATCAGCCCCAGCATTTT.

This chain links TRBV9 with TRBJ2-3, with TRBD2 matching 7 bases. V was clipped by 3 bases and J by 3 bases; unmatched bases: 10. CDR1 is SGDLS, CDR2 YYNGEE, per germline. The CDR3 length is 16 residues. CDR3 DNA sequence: TGTGCCAGCAGCGCCTCCAGGACTAGTTTAACAGATACGCAGTATTTT. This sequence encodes CASSASRTSLTDTQYF.

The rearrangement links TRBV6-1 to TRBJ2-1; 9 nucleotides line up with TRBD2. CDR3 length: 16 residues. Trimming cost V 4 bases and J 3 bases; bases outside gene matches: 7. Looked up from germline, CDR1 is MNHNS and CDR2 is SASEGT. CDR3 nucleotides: TGTGCCAGCAGTGGGGCTAGCGGGGCCCTCTACAATGAGCAGTTCTTC. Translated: CASSGASGALYNEQFF.

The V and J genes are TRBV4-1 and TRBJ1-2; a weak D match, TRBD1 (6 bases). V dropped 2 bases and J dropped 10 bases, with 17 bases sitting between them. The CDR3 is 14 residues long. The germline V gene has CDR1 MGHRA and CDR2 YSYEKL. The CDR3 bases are TGCGCCAGCAGCCAAACGGATCTACAGGGTGACTACACCTTC. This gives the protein CASSQTDLQGDYTF.

This chain's CDR3 is CASSPDRGRLETQYF. In nucleotides, the CDR3 is TGTGCCAGCAGCCCCGACAGGGGGCGCCTAGAGACCCAGTACTTC. The rearrangement joins TRBV7-2 to TRBJ2-5, with 10 bases that match TRBD1. The germline gives CDR1 SGHTA, CDR2 FQGNSA. This CDR3 contains 15 residues. V shed 5 bases, J shed 4 bases, and the junction held 7 bases outside the gene matches.